One and the same sample provided the 25 T cell receptor beta chains below, sequenced in a study of a mutant IDH1 vaccine in newly diagnosed glioma (dated by TCRdb to the early 2020s). The library was made by the immunoSEQ multiplex PCR assay. What TCRdb holds here is the immuneACCESS table cut down to in-frame rearrangements. Part of the clones is not present; checked against another copy, under half of the missing clones reflect an unresolved V gene, and the others are unexplained. Counted in this sample were tens of thousands of clones; 80% to 95% of them appeared once. The ten largest clonotypes hold 2.3% of the sample. The antigens of these receptors remain unknown. This sample's time point label indicates: week 35, safety follow-up. Every vaccine dose consisted of 300 ug of a 20-mer mutant IDH1 peptide in Montanide, administered subcutaneously together with topical imiquimod. The sample was PBMCs, taken from a glioma patient whose treatment included an IDH1 peptide vaccine. These receptors originate from a middle-aged man with glioma.

J is TRBJ2-7 and V is TRBV14; D not resolved. Per germline, CDR1 SGHDN and CDR2 FVKESK. The V end lost 1 base, the J end lost 7 bases, and 11 bases lay between the germline ends. This CDR3 is built from 13 residues. The CDR3 region has the DNA TGTGCCAGCAGCCAAGGGGTGGCGTGGGAGCAGTACTTC. Its protein product is CASSQGVAWEQYF.

V and J are TRBV29-1 and TRBJ2-5, with 10 nucleotides matching TRBD2. The CDR3 covers 14 residues. Germline loops: CDR1 SQVTM, CDR2 ANQGSEA. Trimming cost V 6 bases and J 5 bases; bases outside gene matches: 9. CDR3 amino acids: CSVSGGGPRETQYF. The CDR3 DNA reads TGCAGCGTGAGCGGGGGGGGGCCAAGGGAGACCCAGTACTTC.

The chain has TRBV9 and TRBJ2-5; 7 nucleotides align to TRBD2. The CDR3 is 14 amino acids. Germline V CDR1 and CDR2: SGDLS, YYNGEE. V was clipped by 1 base and J by 4 bases; unmatched bases: 4. For the CDR3, the DNA is TGTGCCAGCAGCGTAAACACGGGGGGAGAGACCCAGTACTTC. It specifies CASSVNTGGETQYF.

This CDR3 reads CASSPSGTGYYEQYF. CDR3 sequence (DNA): TGTGCCAGCAGCCCCTCCGGGACAGGGTACTACGAGCAGTACTTC. The J gene is TRBJ2-7, the V gene TRBV7-2; 9 bases align to TRBD1. V dropped 5 bases and J dropped 3; count of bases not matched to a gene: 8. The germline gives CDR1 SGHTA, CDR2 FQGNSA. The CDR3 consists of 15 residues.

The gene calls are TRBV30 and TRBJ1-4; possibly TRBD1 for D (6 bases). Between the trimmed V and J ends, which lost 0 bases and 7 bases, there was a span of 6 bases. The germline CDR1 and CDR2 sequences are GTSNPN and SVGIG (reference sequence). The CDR3 length is 12 residues. The CDR3 DNA reads TGTGCCTGGAGTGTACAGGGTGAAAAACTGTTTTTT. This codes for CAWSVQGEKLFF.

V and J are TRBV6-5 and TRBJ2-5; D is uncertain. The CDR3 has 15 residues. The V end lost 2 bases, the J end lost 2 bases, and 12 bases lay between the germline ends. CDR1 is MNHEY and CDR2 is SVGAGI in the germline V gene. This CDR3 reads CASSYTRSPQETQYF. The DNA for the CDR3 is TGTGCCAGCAGTTACACGAGGTCGCCGCAAGAGACCCAGTACTTC.

The chain uses TRBV5-6 and TRBJ1-6; no clear D gene. There are 16 residues in the CDR3. Germline V gene data show CDR1 as SGHDT and CDR2 as YYEEEE. Trimming took 0 bases from V and 5 from J, leaving 12 bases between them. CDR3: CASSLGRWGDNSPLHF. The CDR3 coding sequence is TGTGCCAGCAGCTTGGGCAGGTGGGGTGATAATTCACCCCTCCACTTT.

The genes are TRBV7-3 and TRBJ2-2, with 10 bases that match TRBD2. This CDR3 is 18 amino acids long. The V gene's germline CDR1 is SGHTA and CDR2 FQGTGA. V shed 4 bases, J shed 0 bases, and the junction held 8 bases outside the gene matches. The CDR3 DNA follows: TGTGCCAGCAGCTCGACAGCTAGCGGGAGCCCGAACACCGGGGAGCTGTTTTTT. Its protein is CASSSTASGSPNTGELFF.

V is TRBV4-1 and J is TRBJ2-1; TRBD2 agrees at 10 bases. V shed 0 bases, J shed 3 bases, and the junction held 2 bases outside the gene matches. This CDR3 spans 16 amino acids. The germline CDR1 and CDR2 sequences are MGHRA and YSYEKL. Here the CDR3 reads CASSQDASGGYNEQFF. The DNA for the CDR3 is TGCGCCAGCAGCCAAGATGCTAGCGGGGGCTACAATGAGCAGTTCTTC.

This chain uses TRBV5-1 with TRBJ1-3; TRBD1 is a possible D gene (6 bases). Trimming removed 2 bases from V and 2 bases from J, with 11 bases in between. The V gene's germline CDR1 is SGHRS and CDR2 YFSETQ. There are 15 residues in the CDR3. DNA of the CDR3: TGCGCCAGCAGCTTATCAGGGGTTGCTGGAAACACCATATATTTT. As protein: CASSLSGVAGNTIYF.

J is TRBJ2-7 and V is TRBV10-1, with TRBD2 identical over 7 bases. Per germline, CDR1 WNHNN and CDR2 SYGVQD (reference sequence). CDR3 length: 12 residues. V was clipped by 8 bases and J by 0 bases; unmatched bases: 1. The CDR3: CASGTNSYEQYF. CDR3 DNA: TGCGCCAGCGGGACTAACTCCTACGAGCAGTACTTC.

The chain carries TRBV25-1 and TRBJ1-6, with D perhaps TRBD1 (6 bases). This CDR3 region has 15 residues. V shed 1 base and J shed 7 bases, with 11 bases lying between them. Germline V gene data show CDR1 as MGHDK and CDR2 as SYGVNS. The CDR3 coding sequence is TGTGCCAGCAGTGAATCGGACAGACCGAATTCACCCCTCCACTTT. Amino acid sequence: CASSESDRPNSPLHF.

This rearrangement joins TRBV15 to TRBJ2-7, with D tentatively TRBD1 (5 bases). Germline assignment: CDR1 LNHNV and CDR2 YYDKDF (reference sequence). The germline V and J ends were trimmed by 5 bases and 6 bases, with 23 bases remaining between them. This CDR3 contains 16 residues. CDR3 in amino acids: CATSRKDHRAGPEQYF. The CDR3 coding sequence is TGTGCCACCAGCCGGAAGGACCATCGCGCAGGGCCCGAGCAGTACTTC.

This CDR3 reads CASTDVRDRGIYGYTF. As DNA, the CDR3 is TGTGCCAGCACCGACGTCCGGGACAGGGGGATCTATGGCTACACCTTC. The chain is built from TRBV19 and TRBJ1-2, with 11 positions matching TRBD1. There are 16 residues in the CDR3. Germline CDR1 reads LNHDA; CDR2 reads SQIVND (reference sequence). Trimming took 9 bases from V and 4 from J; bases not matched to a gene: 13.

This chain links TRBV7-9 with TRBJ2-2; no clear D gene. Germline V gene lookup returns CDR1 SEHNR and CDR2 FQNEAQ (reference sequence). With 1 base removed from V and 1 base from J, the gap between germline ends came to 7 bases. There are 15 residues in the CDR3. CDR3 DNA: TGTGCCAGCAGCTTAGTTCGCCTGAACACCGGGGAGCTGTTTTTT. It translates to CASSLVRLNTGELFF.

This chain uses TRBV30 with TRBJ1-2, with D uncertain. V was pared by 4 bases and J by 4 bases, with 7 bases between. This CDR3 is built from 11 residues. Germline V lookup: CDR1 GTSNPN, CDR2 SVGIG (reference sequence). DNA for the CDR3: TGTGCCTGGATCTGGGGCTATGGCTACACCTTC. Its protein product is CAWIWGYGYTF.

The chain recombines TRBV9 with TRBJ1-1; D possibly corresponds to TRBD1 (5 bases). The CDR3 consists of 15 residues. Germline CDR1 reads SGDLS; CDR2 reads YYNGEE. V gave up 3 bases and J gave up 0 bases, with 12 bases separating them. This CDR3 is CASSGGPAMNTEAFF. The CDR3 coding sequence is TGTGCCAGCAGCGGGGGACCCGCAATGAACACTGAAGCTTTCTTT.

The rearrangement uses TRBV28 and TRBJ1-2; 9 bases are shared with TRBD1. CDR1 is MDHEN and CDR2 is SYDVKM in the germline V gene. V was clipped by 5 bases and J by 4 bases; unmatched bases: 8. This CDR3 spans 15 amino acids. Here the CDR3 reads CASSRPGQGFYGYTF. For the CDR3, the DNA is TGTGCCAGCAGTCGACCGGGACAGGGCTTCTATGGCTACACCTTC.

The chain uses TRBV19 and TRBJ1-1; D call uncertain. V was trimmed by 4 bases and J by 0 bases, leaving 6 bases between them. The CDR3 contains 13 residues. Germline V gene sequence: CDR1 LNHDA, CDR2 SQIVND (reference sequence). CDR3 loop: CASSTGMNTEAFF. CDR3 sequence (DNA): TGTGCCAGTAGTACGGGAATGAACACTGAAGCTTTCTTT.

The chain combines TRBV28 with TRBJ1-5, with D perhaps matching TRBD1 (5 bases). Trimming took 4 bases from V and 6 from J, leaving 10 bases between them. There are 13 residues in the CDR3. Germline loops: CDR1 MDHEN, CDR2 SYDVKM. CDR3 protein: CASSWRGAQPQHF. CDR3 DNA sequence: TGTGCCAGCAGTTGGAGAGGGGCTCAGCCCCAGCATTTT.

The chain combines TRBV7-8 with TRBJ1-5; a weak D match, TRBD1 (5 bases). The CDR3 is made up of 16 amino acids. Germline V gives CDR1 SGHVS, CDR2 FQNEAQ. V lost 5 bases to trimming and J lost 2 bases, with 16 bases between them. The DNA for the CDR3 is TGTGCCAGCAGCCCCGCTGGGGGATTAGGCAATCAGCCCCAGCATTTT. It encodes CASSPAGGLGNQPQHF.

A single count supports this clone. This chain links TRBV6-5 with TRBJ2-2; 9 bases are a match to TRBD2. Germline trimming cut 1 base from V and 5 bases from J; bases unmatched to any gene: 5. CDR1 and CDR2 from the germline V gene are MNHEY and SVGAGI. The CDR3 is 16 residues long. As DNA, the CDR3 is TGTGCCAGCAGTTACTTAGCGGGGGCCTCAACCGGGGAGCTGTTTTTT. Translating gives CASSYLAGASTGELFF.

J is TRBJ2-5 and V is TRBV6-1, with D maybe TRBD1 (6 bases). CDR1 and CDR2 from the germline V gene are MNHNS and SASEGT. V was trimmed by 3 bases and J by 3 bases, leaving 14 bases between them. The CDR3 is made up of 15 amino acids. CDR3 in amino acids: CASSEVTGLEETQYF. The CDR3 DNA reads as TGTGCCAGCAGTGAGGTGACAGGACTGGAAGAGACCCAGTACTTC.

The CDR3 nucleotides read TGTGCCAGCAGTTATAAGGACAGGGGTCGCGAGCAGTACTTC. Translated: CASSYKDRGREQYF. J is TRBJ2-7 and V is TRBV6-9; 9 bases fit TRBD1. Germline V gives CDR1 MNHGY, CDR2 SVAAGI. The V segment lost 2 bases and the J segment 6 bases; nucleotides outside the gene matches: 5. The CDR3 length is 14 residues.

The gene calls are TRBV19 and TRBJ1-5; D is unresolved. The CDR3 totals 12 residues. Trimming removed 6 bases at V and 11 bases at J, with 14 bases between. Germline CDR1 is LNHDA and CDR2 is SQIVND (reference sequence). The CDR3 bases are TGTGCCAGTAGATCAGACCGCGAAGCCCAGCATTTT. Encoded protein: CASRSDREAQHF.